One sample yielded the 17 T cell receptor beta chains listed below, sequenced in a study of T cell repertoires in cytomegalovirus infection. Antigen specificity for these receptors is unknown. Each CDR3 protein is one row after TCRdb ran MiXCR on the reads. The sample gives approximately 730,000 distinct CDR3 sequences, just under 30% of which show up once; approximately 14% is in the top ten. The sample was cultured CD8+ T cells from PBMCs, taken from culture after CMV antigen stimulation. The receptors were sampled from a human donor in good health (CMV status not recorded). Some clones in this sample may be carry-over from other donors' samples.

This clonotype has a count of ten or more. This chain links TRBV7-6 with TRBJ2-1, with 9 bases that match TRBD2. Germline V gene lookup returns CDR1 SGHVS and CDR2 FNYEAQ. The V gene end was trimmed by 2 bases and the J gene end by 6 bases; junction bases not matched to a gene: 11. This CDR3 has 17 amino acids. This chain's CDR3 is CASSLQSPGLAGNEQFF. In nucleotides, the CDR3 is TGTGCCAGCAGCTTACAGTCCCCGGGACTAGCTGGCAATGAGCAGTTCTTC.

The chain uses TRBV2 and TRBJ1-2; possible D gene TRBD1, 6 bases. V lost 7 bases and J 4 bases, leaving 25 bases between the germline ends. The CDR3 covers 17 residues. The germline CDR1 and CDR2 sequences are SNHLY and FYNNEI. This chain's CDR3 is CASIYYGGDTMGYGYTF. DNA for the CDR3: TGTGCCAGCATTTATTACGGTGGGGACACCATGGGCTATGGCTACACCTTC.

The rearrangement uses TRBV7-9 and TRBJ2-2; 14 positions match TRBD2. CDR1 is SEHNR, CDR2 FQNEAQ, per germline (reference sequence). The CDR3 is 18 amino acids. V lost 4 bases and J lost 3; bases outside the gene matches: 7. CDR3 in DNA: TGTGCCAGCAGCTGGACTGGACTAGCGGGGGGTTACACCGGGGAGCTGTTTTTT. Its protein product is CASSWTGLAGGYTGELFF.

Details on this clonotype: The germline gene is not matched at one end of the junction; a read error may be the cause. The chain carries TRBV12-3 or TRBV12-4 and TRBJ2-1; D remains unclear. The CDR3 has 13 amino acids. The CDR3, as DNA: TGTGCCAGCACTTTACTCCGGTACAATGAGCAGTTCTTC. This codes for CASTLLRYNEQFF.

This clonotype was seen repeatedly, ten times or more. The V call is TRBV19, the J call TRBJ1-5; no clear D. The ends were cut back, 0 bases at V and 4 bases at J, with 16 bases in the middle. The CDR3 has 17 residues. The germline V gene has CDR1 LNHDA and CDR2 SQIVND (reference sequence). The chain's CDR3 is CASSIDSLGRFNQPQHF. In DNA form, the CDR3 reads TGTGCCAGTAGTATAGACTCCCTCGGGAGGTTTAATCAGCCCCAGCATTTT.

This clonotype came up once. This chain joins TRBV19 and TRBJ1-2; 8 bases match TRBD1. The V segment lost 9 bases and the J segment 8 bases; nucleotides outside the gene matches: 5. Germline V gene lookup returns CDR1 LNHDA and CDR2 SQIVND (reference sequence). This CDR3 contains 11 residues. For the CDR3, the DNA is TGTGCCAGAGGACAGGGTGTCGGCTACACCTTC. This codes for CARGQGVGYTF.

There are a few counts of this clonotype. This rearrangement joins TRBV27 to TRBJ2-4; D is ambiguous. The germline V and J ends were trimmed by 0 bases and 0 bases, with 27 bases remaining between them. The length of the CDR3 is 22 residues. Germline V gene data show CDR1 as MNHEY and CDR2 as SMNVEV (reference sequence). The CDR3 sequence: CASSLSTPQDLPPILAKNIQYF. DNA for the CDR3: TGTGCCAGCAGTTTATCCACCCCCCAGGATTTGCCACCCATCCTAGCCAAAAACATTCAGTACTTC.

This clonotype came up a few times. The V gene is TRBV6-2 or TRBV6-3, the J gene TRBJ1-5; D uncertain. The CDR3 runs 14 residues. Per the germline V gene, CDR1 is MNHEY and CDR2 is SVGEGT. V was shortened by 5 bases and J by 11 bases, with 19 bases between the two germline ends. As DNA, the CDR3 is TGTGCCAGCAGTCCCGGACCCCTATCTGGGGCCCAGCATTTT. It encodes CASSPGPLSGAQHF.

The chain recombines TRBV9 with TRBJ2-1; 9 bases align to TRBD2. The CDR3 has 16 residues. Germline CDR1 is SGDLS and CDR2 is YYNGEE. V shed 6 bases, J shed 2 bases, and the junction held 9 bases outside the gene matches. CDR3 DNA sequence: TGTGCCAGCAACCTGGGGGAGCGGGGGGCCTACAATGAGCAGTTCTTC. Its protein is CASNLGERGAYNEQFF.

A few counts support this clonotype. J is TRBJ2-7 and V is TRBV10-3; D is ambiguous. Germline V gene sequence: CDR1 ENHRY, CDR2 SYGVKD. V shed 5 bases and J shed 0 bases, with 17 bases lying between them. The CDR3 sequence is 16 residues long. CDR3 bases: TGTGCCATCAGTATACACTTGGACGGCATCTCCTACGAGCAGTACTTC. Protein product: CAISIHLDGISYEQYF.

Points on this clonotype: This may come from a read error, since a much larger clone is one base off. DNA for the CDR3: TGTGCCAGCGGGCCGGGATACGGCAAGATGCCGAACACTGAAGCTTTATTT. Its translation is CASGPGYGKMPNTEALF. V and J are TRBV12-3 or TRBV12-4 and TRBJ1-1; D uncertain. CDR3 length: 17 residues.

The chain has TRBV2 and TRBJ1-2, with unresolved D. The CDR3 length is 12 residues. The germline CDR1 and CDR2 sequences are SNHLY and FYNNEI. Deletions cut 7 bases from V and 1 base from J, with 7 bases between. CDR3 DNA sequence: TGTGCCAGCAAGGGCAGTAACTATGGCTACACCTTC. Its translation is CASKGSNYGYTF.

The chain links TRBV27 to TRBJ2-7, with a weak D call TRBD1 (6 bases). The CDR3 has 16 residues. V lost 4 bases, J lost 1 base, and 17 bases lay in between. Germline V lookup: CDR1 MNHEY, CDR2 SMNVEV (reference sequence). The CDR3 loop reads CASSYMGAGKSYEQYF. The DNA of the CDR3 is TGTGCCAGCAGTTATATGGGGGCAGGAAAATCCTACGAGCAGTACTTC.

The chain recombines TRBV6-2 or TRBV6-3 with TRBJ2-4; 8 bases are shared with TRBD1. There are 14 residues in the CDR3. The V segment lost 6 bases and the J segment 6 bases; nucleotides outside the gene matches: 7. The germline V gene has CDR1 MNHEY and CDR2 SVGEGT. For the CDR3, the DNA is TGTGCCAGCAGCCCCGGGACAGGAGTAAACATTCAGTACTTC. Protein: CASSPGTGVNIQYF.

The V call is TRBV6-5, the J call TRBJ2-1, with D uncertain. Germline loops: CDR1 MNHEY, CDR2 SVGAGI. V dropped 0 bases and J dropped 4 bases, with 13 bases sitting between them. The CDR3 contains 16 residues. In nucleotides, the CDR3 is TGTGCCAGCAGTTACTCCTATGGGGTGGAATACAATGAGCAGTTCTTC. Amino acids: CASSYSYGVEYNEQFF.

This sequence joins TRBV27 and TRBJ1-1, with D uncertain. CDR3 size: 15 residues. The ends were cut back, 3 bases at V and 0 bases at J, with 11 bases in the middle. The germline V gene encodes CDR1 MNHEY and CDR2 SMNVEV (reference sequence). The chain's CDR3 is CASSLIGSLNTEAFF. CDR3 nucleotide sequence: TGTGCCAGCAGTTTGATAGGCAGCCTGAACACTGAAGCTTTCTTT.

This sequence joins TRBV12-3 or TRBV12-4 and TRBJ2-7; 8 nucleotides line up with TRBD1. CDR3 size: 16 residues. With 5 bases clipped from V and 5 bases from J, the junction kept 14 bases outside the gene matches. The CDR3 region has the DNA TGTGCCAGCAGTCAATCCCCCGGGACAGGAGTGAACGAGCAGTACTTC. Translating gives CASSQSPGTGVNEQYF.